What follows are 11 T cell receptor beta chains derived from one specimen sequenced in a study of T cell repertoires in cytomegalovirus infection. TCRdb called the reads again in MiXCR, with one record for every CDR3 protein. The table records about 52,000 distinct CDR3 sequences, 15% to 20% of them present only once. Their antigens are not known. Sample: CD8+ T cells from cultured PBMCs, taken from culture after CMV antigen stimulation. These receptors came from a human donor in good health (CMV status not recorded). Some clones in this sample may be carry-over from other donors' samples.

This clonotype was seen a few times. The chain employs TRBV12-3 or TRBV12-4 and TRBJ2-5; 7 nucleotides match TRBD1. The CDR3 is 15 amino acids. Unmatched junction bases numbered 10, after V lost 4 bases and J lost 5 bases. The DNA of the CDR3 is TGTGCCAGCAGTTCAATAGGTACAGGGGTGGAGACCCAGTACTTC. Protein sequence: CASSSIGTGVETQYF.

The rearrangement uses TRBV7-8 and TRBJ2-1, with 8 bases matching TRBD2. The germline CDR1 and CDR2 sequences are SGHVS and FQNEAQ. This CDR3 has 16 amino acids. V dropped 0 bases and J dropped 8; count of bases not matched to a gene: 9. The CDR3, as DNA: TGTGCCAGCAGCTTAGCCTCCGGGGGGGCCGCGGATGAGCAGTTCTTC. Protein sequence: CASSLASGGAADEQFF.

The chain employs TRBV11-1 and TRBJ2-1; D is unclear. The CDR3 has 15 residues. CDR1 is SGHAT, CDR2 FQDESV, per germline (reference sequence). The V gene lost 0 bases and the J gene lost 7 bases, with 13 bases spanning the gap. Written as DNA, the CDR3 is TGTGCCAGCAGCTTAGCGGTGTCTACCTGGAATGAGCAGTTCTTC. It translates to CASSLAVSTWNEQFF.

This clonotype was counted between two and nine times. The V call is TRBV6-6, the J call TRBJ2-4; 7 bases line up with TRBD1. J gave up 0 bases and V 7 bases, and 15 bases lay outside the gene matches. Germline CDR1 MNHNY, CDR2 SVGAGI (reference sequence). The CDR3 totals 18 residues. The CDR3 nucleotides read TGTGCCAGCACCCAATGGGACAGCGGAGCGATAGCCAAAAACATTCAGTACTTC. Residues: CASTQWDSGAIAKNIQYF.

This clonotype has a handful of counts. This CDR3 reads CASSLQTGYRTEAFF. DNA for the CDR3: TGTGCCAGCAGCTTACAAACAGGATATCGGACAGAAGCTTTCTTT. This rearrangement joins TRBV7-6 to TRBJ1-1, with D perhaps matching TRBD1 (5 bases). CDR3 length: 15 amino acids. From germline, CDR1 is SGHVS and CDR2 FNYEAQ. V shed 2 bases and J shed 8 bases, with 18 bases lying between them.

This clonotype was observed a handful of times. The CDR3 spells CASSLVFGYTF. In DNA form, the CDR3 reads TGTGCCAGCAGCTTAGTATTTGGCTACACCTTC. This chain links TRBV7-2 with TRBJ1-2; D gene unclear. Germline V lookup: CDR1 SGHTA, CDR2 FQGNSA. V lost 1 base, J lost 7 bases, and 4 bases lay in between. CDR3 length: 11 amino acids. The full variable domain, completed using reference TRBV7-2 and TRBJ1-2, is GAGVSQSPSNKVTEKGKDVELRCDPISGHTALYWYRQSLGQGLEFLIYFQGNSAPDKSGLPSDRFSAERTGGSVSTLTIQRTQQEDSAVYLCASSLVFGYTFGSGTRLTVV.

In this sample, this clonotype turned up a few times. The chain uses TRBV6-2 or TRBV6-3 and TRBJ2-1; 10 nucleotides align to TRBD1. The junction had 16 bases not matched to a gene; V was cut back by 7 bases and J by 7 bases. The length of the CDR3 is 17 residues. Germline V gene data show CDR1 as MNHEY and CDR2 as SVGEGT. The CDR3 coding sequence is TGTGCCAGCACCGACCCTGACAGGGGGCAACACAGGAATGAGCAGTTCTTC. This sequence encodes CASTDPDRGQHRNEQFF.

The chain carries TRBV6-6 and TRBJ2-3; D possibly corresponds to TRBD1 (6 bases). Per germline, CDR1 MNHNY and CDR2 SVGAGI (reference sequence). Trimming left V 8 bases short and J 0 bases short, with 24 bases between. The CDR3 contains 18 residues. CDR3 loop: CASCSRRGYGTSTDTQYF. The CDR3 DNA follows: TGTGCCAGCTGTAGTCGCAGGGGCTATGGAACTAGCACAGATACGCAGTATTTT.

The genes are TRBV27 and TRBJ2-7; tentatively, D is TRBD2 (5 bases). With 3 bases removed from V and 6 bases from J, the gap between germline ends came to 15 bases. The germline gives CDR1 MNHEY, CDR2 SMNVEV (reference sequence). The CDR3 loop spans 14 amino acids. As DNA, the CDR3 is TGTGCCAGCAGTTTGTCACAGACCGCGGGCGAGCAGTACTTC. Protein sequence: CASSLSQTAGEQYF.

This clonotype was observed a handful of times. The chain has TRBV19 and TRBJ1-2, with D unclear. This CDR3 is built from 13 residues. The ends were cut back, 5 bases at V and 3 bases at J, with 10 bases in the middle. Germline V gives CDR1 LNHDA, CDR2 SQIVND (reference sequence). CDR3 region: CASSPGSYYGYTF. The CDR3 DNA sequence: TGTGCCAGTAGTCCCGGATCCTACTATGGCTACACCTTC.

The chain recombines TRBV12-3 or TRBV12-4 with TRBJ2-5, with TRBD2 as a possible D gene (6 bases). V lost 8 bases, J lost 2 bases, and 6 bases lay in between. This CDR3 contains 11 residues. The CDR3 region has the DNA TGTGCCAGCGGGGGGCAAGAGACCCAGTACTTC. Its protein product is CASGGQETQYF.